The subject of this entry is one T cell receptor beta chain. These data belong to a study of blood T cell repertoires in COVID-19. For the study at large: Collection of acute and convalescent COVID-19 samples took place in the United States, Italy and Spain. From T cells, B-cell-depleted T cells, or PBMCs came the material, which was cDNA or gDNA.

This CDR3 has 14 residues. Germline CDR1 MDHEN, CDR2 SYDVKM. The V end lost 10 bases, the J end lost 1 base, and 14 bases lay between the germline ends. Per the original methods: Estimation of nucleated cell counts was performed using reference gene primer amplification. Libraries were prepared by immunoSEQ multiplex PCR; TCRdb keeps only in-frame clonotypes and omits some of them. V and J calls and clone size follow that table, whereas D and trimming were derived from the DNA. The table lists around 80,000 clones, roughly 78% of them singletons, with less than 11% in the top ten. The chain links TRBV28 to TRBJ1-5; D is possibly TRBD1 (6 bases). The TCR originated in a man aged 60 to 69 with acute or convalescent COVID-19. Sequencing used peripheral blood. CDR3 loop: CATLQGGSNQPQHF. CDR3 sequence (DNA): TGTGCCACCTTACAGGGTGGCAGCAATCAGCCCCAGCATTTT.